The rows below give T cell receptor beta chains drawn from one sample of a study of graft-versus-host responses after intestinal transplantation. For these TCRs, the target antigens are not known. Sequencing was performed with immunoSEQ multiplex PCR; in TCRdb, only in-frame clones are kept and a portion is missing. The sample records approximately 82,000 clones, about nine tenths being singletons. Sequences were derived from unstimulated CD4+ T cells sorted from spleen or lymph node cells, sampled before intestinal transplant. These receptors came from a human donor who received an intestinal transplant. The CDR3 runs from the conserved cysteine through the conserved F or W. D genes are given only for firm matches. Rows may omit the clone size; those that give it use once, few, many or a size class.

>TRBJ2-2|-|-|TRBV9
TGTGCCAGCAGCCCCAGGCCGAGCGGGGAGCTGTTTTTT
CASSPRPSGELFF
>TRBJ1-1|-|TRBD1|TRBV11-2
TGTGCCAGCAGCTTAGGGACAGGGAGCACTGAAGCTTTCTTT
CASSLGTGSTEAFF
>TRBJ1-5|-|TRBD1|TRBV30
TGTGCCTGGAGTGTTCCGACAGGGGACCTTTGGGGCAATCAGCCCCAGCATTTT
CAWSVPTGDLWGNQPQHF
>TRBJ1-4|-|-|TRBV5-1
TGCGCCAGCAGCTTGGCAGGGGCTAATGAAAAACTGTTTTTT
CASSLAGANEKLFF
>TRBJ2-2|-|TRBD1|TRBV5-1
TGCGCCAGCAGCCCCCGGACAGGGAACACCGGGGAGCTGTTTTTT
CASSPRTGNTGELFF
>TRBJ2-4|-|TRBD1|TRBV5-1
TGCGCCAGCAGCTTTGGGGACAGGGAACAAAACATTCAGTACTTC
CASSFGDREQNIQYF
>TRBJ2-6|-|-|TRBV5-1
TGCGCCAGCAGCTTGGTTGGCCATTCCGGGGCCAACGTCCTGACTTTC
CASSLVGHSGANVLTF
>TRBJ2-7|-|TRBD2|TRBV6-1
TGTGCCAGCTCCCTAGCGGGGATCTACGAGCAGTACTTC
CASSLAGIYEQYF
>TRBJ1-6|once|-|TRBV15
TGTGCCACCAGCCCACAGGAGTATAATTCACCCCTCCACTTT
CATSPQEYNSPLHF
>TRBJ2-7|-|TRBD2|TRBV7-6
TGTGCCAGCAGCTTAGCCAGCGGGGGGGCTTACGAGCAGTACTTC
CASSLASGGAYEQYF
>TRBJ2-1|-|-|TRBV4-2
TGTGCCAGCAGCCAAGATCCCGGGGGGCCCTACAATGAGCAGTTCTTC
CASSQDPGGPYNEQFF
>TRBJ1-3|-|-|TRBV7-6
TGTGCCAGCAGCCAGGGGTCTACTGGAAACACCATATATTTT
CASSQGSTGNTIYF
>TRBJ2-1|-|TRBD2|TRBV30
TGTGCCTGGAGTGTATTAAGAGGGGACTATAGCTCCTACAATGAGCAGTTCTTC
CAWSVLRGDYSSYNEQFF
>TRBJ1-6|-|-|TRBV4-3
TGCGCCAGCAGCCAAGATGAGGAAAATTCACCCCTCCACTTT
CASSQDEENSPLHF
>TRBJ2-2|-|-|TRBV6-1
TGTGCCAGCAGCGGGGGGCTGAACACCGGGGAGCTGTTTTTT
CASSGGLNTGELFF
>TRBJ1-2|once|TRBD1|TRBV7-9
TGTGCCAGCACCCCATGGGACAGGCCACGGGGCTACACCTTC
CASTPWDRPRGYTF
>TRBJ1-3|-|-|TRBV30
TGTGCCTGGAATTCAGGGACAGGAAACACCATATATTTT
CAWNSGTGNTIYF
>TRBJ1-3|few|-|TRBV7-2
TGTGCCAGCAGCTTAGTAGGCAGGGAAGGAAACACCATATATTTT
CASSLVGREGNTIYF
>TRBJ2-3|once|-|TRBV20-1
TGCAGTGGTCAAGGGGCAGATACGCAGTATTTT
CSGQGADTQYF
>TRBJ1-1|-|TRBD1|TRBV18
TGTGCCAGCTCCCCGCTTTCGGGACAGGGGAACACTGAAGCTTTCTTT
CASSPLSGQGNTEAFF
>TRBJ1-6|-|TRBD1|TRBV30
TGTGCCTGGAGTGCCACAGGGGAATCACCCCTCCACTTT
CAWSATGESPLHF
>TRBJ2-3|-|TRBD2|TRBV7-2
TGTGCCAGCAGCTTACTCAGACTAGCGGGGTCAGATACGCAGTATTTT
CASSLLRLAGSDTQYF
>TRBJ1-5|-|-|TRBV5-1
TGCGCCAGCAGCGGTTCACCAGATCAGCCCCAGCATTTT
CASSGSPDQPQHF
>TRBJ1-1|-|-|TRBV19
TGTGCCAGTAGTATCTCTGGGGCAAGTGAAGCTTTCTTT
CASSISGASEAFF
>TRBJ2-7|-|TRBD2|TRBV6-1
TGTGCCAGCTCCCTAGCGGGGATCTACGAGCAGTACTTC
CASSLAGIYEQYF
>TRBJ1-2|-|-|TRBV18
TGTGCCAGCTCACCTAGCAGGGAGGGAGGCTACACCTTC
CASSPSREGGYTF
>TRBJ1-2|-|-|TRBV5-1
TGCGCCAGCAGCGGCGGGACTCCCTATGGCTACACCTTC
CASSGGTPYGYTF
>TRBJ2-7|-|TRBD1|TRBV10-3
TGTGCCATCAGAGAACCGGACAGGGGAGCCTACGAGCAGTACTTC
CAIREPDRGAYEQYF
>TRBJ1-2|-|-|TRBV6-6
TGTGCCAGCAGTTACGGGGGGGGTGGCTACACCTTC
CASSYGGGGYTF
>TRBJ2-7|-|-|TRBV7-6
TGTGCCAGCAGCTTAGCGAGGGGGGGCCCCGGCTGGGACTTC
CASSLARGGPGWDF
>TRBJ2-7|-|-|TRBV2
TGTGCCAGCAGTTCTAGAGGGACTCTTTCAGAGCAGTACTTC
CASSSRGTLSEQYF
>TRBJ2-7|-|-|TRBV19
TGTGCCAGTAGTATGAGGCCAAGCTCCTACGAGCAGTACTTC
CASSMRPSSYEQYF
>TRBJ1-5|-|TRBD1|TRBV2
TGTGCCAGCAGCCCTTATACAGGGGATCAGCCCCAGCATTTT
CASSPYTGDQPQHF
>TRBJ2-1|-|TRBD2|TRBV6-5
TGTGCCAGCAGACCCACCCGGACTAGTAGTAGTGAGTTCTTC
CASRPTRTSSSEFF
>TRBJ1-1|-|TRBD1|TRBV4-3
TGCGCCAGCAGCCAAGAGGACAGGGACACTGAAGCTTTCTTT
CASSQEDRDTEAFF
>TRBJ2-2|once|-|TRBV30
TGTGCCTGGAGGATTACAGGGTATCTCGCCGGGGAGCTGTTTTTT
CAWRITGYLAGELFF
>TRBJ1-1|once|-|TRBV21-1
TGTGCCAGCAGCAAAGCCCGCGGGTACGGTCGGACTGAAGCTTTCTTT
CASSKARGYGRTEAFF